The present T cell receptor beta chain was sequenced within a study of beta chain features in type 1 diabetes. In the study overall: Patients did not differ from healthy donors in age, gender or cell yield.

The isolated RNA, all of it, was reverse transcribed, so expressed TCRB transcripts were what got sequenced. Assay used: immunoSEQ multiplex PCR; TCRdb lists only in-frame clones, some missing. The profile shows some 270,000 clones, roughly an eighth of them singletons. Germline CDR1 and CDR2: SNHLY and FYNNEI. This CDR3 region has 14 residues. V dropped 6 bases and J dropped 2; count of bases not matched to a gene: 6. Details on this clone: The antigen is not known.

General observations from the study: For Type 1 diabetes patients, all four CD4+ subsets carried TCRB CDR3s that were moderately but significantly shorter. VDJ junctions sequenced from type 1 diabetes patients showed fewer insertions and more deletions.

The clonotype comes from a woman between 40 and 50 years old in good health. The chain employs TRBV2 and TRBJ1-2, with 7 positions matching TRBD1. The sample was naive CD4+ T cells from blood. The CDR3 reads CASRGDRTNYGYTF. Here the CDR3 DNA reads TGTGCCAGCAGAGGGGACAGAACCAACTATGGCTACACCTTC.